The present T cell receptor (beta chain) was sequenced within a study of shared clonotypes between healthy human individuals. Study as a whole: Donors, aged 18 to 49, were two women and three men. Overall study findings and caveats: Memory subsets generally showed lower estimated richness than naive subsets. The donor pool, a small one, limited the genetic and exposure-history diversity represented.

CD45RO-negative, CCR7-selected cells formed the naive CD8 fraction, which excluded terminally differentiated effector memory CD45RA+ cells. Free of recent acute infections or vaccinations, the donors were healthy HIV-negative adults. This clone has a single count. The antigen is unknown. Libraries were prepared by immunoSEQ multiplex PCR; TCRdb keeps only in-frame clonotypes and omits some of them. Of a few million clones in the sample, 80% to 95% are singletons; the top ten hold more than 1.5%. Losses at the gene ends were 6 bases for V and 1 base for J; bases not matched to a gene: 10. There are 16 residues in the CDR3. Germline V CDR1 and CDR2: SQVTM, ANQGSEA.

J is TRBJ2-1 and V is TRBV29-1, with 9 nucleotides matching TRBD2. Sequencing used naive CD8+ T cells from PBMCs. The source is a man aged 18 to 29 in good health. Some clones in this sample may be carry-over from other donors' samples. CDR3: CSVPGGTSRSYNEQFF. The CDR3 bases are TGCAGCGTCCCCGGGGGGACTAGCAGGTCCTACAATGAGCAGTTCTTC.